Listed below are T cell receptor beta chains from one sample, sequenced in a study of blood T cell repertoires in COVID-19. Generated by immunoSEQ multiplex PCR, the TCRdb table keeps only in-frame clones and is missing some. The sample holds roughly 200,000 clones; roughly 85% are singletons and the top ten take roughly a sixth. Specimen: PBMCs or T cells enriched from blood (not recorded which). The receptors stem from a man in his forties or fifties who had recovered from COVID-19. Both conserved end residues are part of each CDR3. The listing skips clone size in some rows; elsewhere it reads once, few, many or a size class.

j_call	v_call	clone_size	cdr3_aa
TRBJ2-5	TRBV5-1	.	CASSLGPQGNQETQYF
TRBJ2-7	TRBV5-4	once	CASSRQGVYEQYF
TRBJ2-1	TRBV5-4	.	CASSSIAGGNYNEQFF
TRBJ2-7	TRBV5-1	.	CASSLGQGSNEQYF
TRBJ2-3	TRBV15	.	CATSRAPDTQYF
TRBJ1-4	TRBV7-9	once	CAFPRDTSNEKLFF
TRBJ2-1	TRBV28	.	CASSFLTPGTRSYNEQFF
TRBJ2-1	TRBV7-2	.	CASSLEFVSSYNEQFF
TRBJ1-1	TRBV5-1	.	CASSLSVANTEAFF
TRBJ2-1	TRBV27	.	CASSFTIPAGGAGEQFF
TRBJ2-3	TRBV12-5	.	CASGIGLATDTQYF
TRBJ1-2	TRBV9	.	CASSLGGGDYGYTF
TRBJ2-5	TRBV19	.	CASSALGTGDFGQETQYF
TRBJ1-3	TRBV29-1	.	CSVASTGVFYGNTIYF
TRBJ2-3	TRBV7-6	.	CASSQREGRTDTQYF
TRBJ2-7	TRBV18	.	CASSPTGGKYEQYF
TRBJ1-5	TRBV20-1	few	CSASPEASGVNQPQHF
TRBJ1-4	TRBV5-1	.	CASSPGTELGGGKLFF
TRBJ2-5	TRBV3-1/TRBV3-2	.	CASSQAVIQETQYF
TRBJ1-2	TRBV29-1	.	CSVSGTAYVNYGYTF
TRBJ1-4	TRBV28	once	CASSLWSGQEGEKLFF
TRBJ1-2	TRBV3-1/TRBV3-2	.	CASSQGGQLANYGYTF
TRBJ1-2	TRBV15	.	CATSSGRGDYGYTF
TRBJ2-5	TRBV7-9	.	CASGSGETQYF